One T cell receptor beta chain is described in this entry. The antigen is undetermined. The method was immunoSEQ multiplex PCR; TCRdb's version includes in-frame clones alone and lacks a portion of them. The table lists under 150,000 clones, 90% to 95% of them singletons. V gave up 4 bases and J gave up 3 bases, with 17 bases separating them. The CDR3 runs to 16 residues. From germline, CDR1 is SGHKS and CDR2 YYEKEE (reference sequence). This entry belongs to a study of T cell responses to AZD1222 COVID-19 vaccine. Study-level findings and limits: Baseline seropositivity occurred in only 5 to 7 AZD1222 recipients. Increased Spike-specific TCR breadth and depth were observed after two AZD1222 doses. Dominant CD4 TCR responses targeted spike regions 160-218 and 743-854. Close to half of all spike-specific TCRs reportedly target regions of the variants that are unmutated.

This TCR came from an adult in good health. The rearrangement joins TRBV5-5 to TRBJ1-5, with TRBD1 as a possible D gene (5 bases). The sample was peripheral blood, taken on day 0 of AZD1222 vaccination. Here the CDR3 DNA reads TGTGCCAGCAGCCGGGACGCTACCAACTTCAATCAGCCCCAGCATTTT. Amino acids: CASSRDATNFNQPQHF.